This is a list of T cell receptor beta chains from one sample in a study of blood T cell repertoires in COVID-19. Profiling relied on immunoSEQ multiplex PCR, and the TCRdb table lists in-frame clones only, not all of them. The sample records hundreds of thousands of clones, 70% to 90% being singletons. Material: peripheral blood. These receptors all stem from a woman younger than 45 with acute or convalescent COVID-19. Both conserved end residues are part of each CDR3. The D gene is left open where the match is weak. Clone size is stated in some rows and not others, as once, few, many or a class when expanded.

once | - | TRBJ2-1 | TRBV6-5 | CASSYRGLAPHNEQFF | TGTGCCAGCAGTTACCGCGGGCTAGCGCCCCACAATGAGCAGTTCTTC
- | - | TRBJ1-4 | TRBV12-5 | CASGWDINEKLFF | TGTGCTAGTGGTTGGGACATTAATGAAAAACTGTTTTTT
- | - | TRBJ2-5 | TRBV6-6 | CASSHIGVAQETQYF | TGTGCCAGCAGCCACATCGGGGTGGCCCAAGAGACCCAGTACTTC
- | - | TRBJ1-4 | TRBV19 | CASSTTGTPGEKLFF | TGTGCCAGTAGTACAACCGGGACACCGGGGGAAAAACTGTTTTTT
- | TRBD2 | TRBJ2-1 | TRBV24-1 | CATSDPGTSGSNEQFF | TGTGCCACCAGTGACCCCGGGACTAGCGGGTCCAATGAGCAGTTCTTC
- | - | TRBJ2-3 | TRBV24-1 | CATSDPMGPDTQYF | TGTGCCACCAGTGACCCCATGGGCCCAGATACGCAGTATTTT
- | - | TRBJ1-2 | TRBV2 | CASSLQGIGYGYTF | TGTGCCAGCAGTTTACAGGGAATTGGCTATGGCTACACCTTC
- | - | TRBJ1-1 | TRBV19 | CASSRREGVAEAFF | TGTGCCAGTAGCCGACGGGAGGGTGTGGCTGAAGCTTTCTTT
- | TRBD1 | TRBJ1-1 | TRBV5-1 | CASSPYPDRVSNTEAFF | TGCGCCAGCAGCCCGTACCCCGACAGGGTATCGAACACTGAAGCTTTCTTT
- | - | TRBJ2-2 | TRBV7-9 | CASSLSTGELFF | TGTGCCAGCAGCTTGAGCACCGGGGAGCTGTTTTTT
- | TRBD1 | TRBJ1-5 | TRBV12-3/TRBV12-4 | CASTVRGSQPQHF | TGTGCAAGCACAGTCAGGGGGAGTCAGCCCCAGCATTTT
- | - | TRBJ2-1 | TRBV7-3 | CASSPLDYSSYNEQFF | TGTGCCAGCAGCCCGCTGGACTACAGCTCCTACAATGAGCAGTTCTTC
- | TRBD1 | TRBJ1-5 | TRBV19 | CASSVDRARRNQPQHF | TGTGCCAGTAGTGTTGACAGGGCACGGAGGAATCAGCCCCAGCATTTT
- | TRBD2 | TRBJ2-1 | TRBV11-2 | CASSRASGSFNEQFF | TGTGCCAGCAGCCGCGCTAGCGGGAGTTTCAATGAGCAGTTCTTC
- | TRBD1 | TRBJ2-5 | TRBV5-4 | CASRAGGQGLLETQYF | TGTGCCAGCAGAGCCGGCGGACAGGGGCTTTTAGAGACCCAGTACTTC
- | - | TRBJ2-1 | TRBV11-2 | CASSLVLFNEQFF | TGTGCCAGCAGCTTAGTCCTATTCAATGAGCAGTTCTTC
- | TRBD2 | TRBJ2-1 | TRBV6-5 | CASRPGGTYNEQFF | TGTGCCAGCCGACCGGGGGGAACCTACAATGAGCAGTTCTTC
- | TRBD2 | TRBJ2-7 | TRBV5-1 | CASSQGLAGPSYEQYF | TGCGCCAGCAGCCAGGGACTAGCGGGACCCTCCTACGAGCAGTACTTC
- | - | TRBJ1-5 | TRBV19 | CASSIGQSNQPQHF | TGTGCCAGTAGTATTGGACAGAGCAATCAGCCCCAGCATTTT
once | TRBD1 | TRBJ2-1 | TRBV19 | CASSIRQGVTYNEQFF | TGTGCCAGTAGTATACGACAGGGGGTCACCTACAATGAGCAGTTCTTC
- | TRBD1 | TRBJ2-2 | TRBV7-2 | CASSPTGGTAGELFF | TGTGCCAGCAGCCCTACAGGGGGCACGGCCGGGGAGCTGTTTTTT
once | TRBD2 | TRBJ2-1 | TRBV3-1/TRBV3-2 | CASSQGLAGVLWVPYNEQFF | TGTGCCAGCAGCCAAGGACTAGCGGGAGTCCTCTGGGTACCCTACAATGAGCAGTTCTTC
- | - | TRBJ2-3 | TRBV3-1/TRBV3-2 | CASSQDRMYRETTDTQYF | TGTGCCAGCAGCCAAGATAGAATGTATCGGGAAACCACAGATACGCAGTATTTT
once | - | TRBJ2-3 | TRBV5-4 | CASSLWRDLQYF | TGTGCCAGCAGCTTGTGGCGGGACCTGCAGTATTTT
- | - | TRBJ2-1 | TRBV6-5 | CASGNPSESYNEQFF | TGTGCCAGCGGAAATCCTAGCGAGAGCTACAATGAGCAGTTCTTC
once | TRBD2 | TRBJ2-3 | TRBV7-8 | CASSSPGGGSGRTDTQYF | TGTGCCAGCAGCTCACCAGGGGGGGGTAGCGGGAGAACAGATACGCAGTATTTT
- | - | TRBJ2-1 | TRBV25-1 | CASSEYWQGNNEQFF | TGTGCCAGCAGTGAATATTGGCAGGGCAACAATGAGCAGTTCTTC
- | - | TRBJ2-7 | TRBV29-1 | CSVGQRGRFYEQYF | TGCAGCGTTGGCCAGCGCGGGCGGTTCTACGAGCAGTACTTC
- | TRBD1 | TRBJ1-5 | TRBV6-5 | CASRRQGNQPQHF | TGTGCCAGCCGCCGACAGGGGAATCAGCCCCAGCATTTT
- | - | TRBJ2-3 | TRBV9 | CASSVAIVGTDTQYF | TGTGCCAGCAGCGTAGCTATTGTGGGCACAGATACGCAGTATTTT
- | TRBD2 | TRBJ2-7 | TRBV4-1 | CASSQGGLSGSNEQYF | TGCGCCAGCAGCCAAGGAGGACTTAGCGGGAGCAACGAGCAGTACTTC
- | - | TRBJ1-6 | TRBV5-1 | CASSFVGDVDSPLHF | TGCGCCAGCAGCTTCGTAGGAGATGTAGACTCACCCCTCCACTTT
- | TRBD1 | TRBJ1-2 | TRBV19 | CASSIPRGFGYTF | TGTGCCAGTAGTATTCCCAGGGGGTTTGGCTACACCTTC
- | TRBD2 | TRBJ2-3 | TRBV6-2/TRBV6-3 | CASSQPGRGVNTDTQYF | TGTGCCAGCAGCCAACCGGGCCGGGGGGTCAACACAGATACGCAGTATTTT
- | - | TRBJ1-4 | TRBV6-5 | CASSSQGYREKLFF | TGTGCCAGCAGTTCACAGGGATATCGTGAAAAACTGTTTTTT
- | - | TRBJ1-1 | TRBV19 | CASFEQTGNTEAFF | TGTGCCAGCTTTGAGCAGACTGGTAACACTGAAGCTTTCTTT